This T cell receptor beta chain is drawn from a study of siplizumab effects on memory and regulatory T cells (dated by TCRdb to the late 2010s). Study-level background: The effect of the anti-CD2 antibody siplizumab on alloreactive T-cell subsets was examined in allogeneic mixed lymphocyte reactions constructed from human PBMCs. Summary of the overall study and its limitations: Among mappable alloreactive CD4+ clones, the Treg-derived fraction averaged approximately 69% with siplizumab versus roughly 29% in control reactions. Compared with memory T cells, unstimulated naive T cells appeared more diverse, and naive cells seemed to make a substantial contribution to the alloresponse. Because sequences at frequencies below about 10^-5 were poorly captured, only a minor fraction of alloreactive clones could be mapped back to unstimulated subsets. The suppressive function of proliferating Tregs from siplizumab cultures was not functionally confirmed. A naive or memory phenotype could not be assigned to roughly 75-97% of proliferating CD4+ or CD8+ clones. The cumulative frequency of alloreactive sequences traceable to unstimulated CD4+ memory T cells was significantly reduced by siplizumab.

This clone was seen once. The target of this receptor is not known. Per-base quality was not reported, and no clone a single base away is much larger than it. The method behind the library was the immunoSEQ multiplex PCR assay. The deep sequencing platform assayed 80,000 to 100,000 TCR templates per sample. Genomic DNA extracted from sorted T cells was the material used for TCRbeta CDR3 sequencing. The authors' analysis ran thus. The R programming language was used for clonal analysis of TCRbeta CDR3 data. Unstimulated samples were compared with post-reaction CFSE-low samples to define alloreactive CD4+ and CD8+ clones. Regulatory or non-regulatory origin of alloreactive CD4+ clones was assigned by matching sequences to the sorted unstimulated Treg and non-Treg repertoires. This is the immuneACCESS table as TCRdb keeps it, with only in-frame sequences that have V and J called. A part of the clones is gone; compared with another copy, unresolved V genes explain less than half, and the rest is unexplained. V, J and clone size derive from that table, while D and trimming were established from the DNA sequence. For this sample there are approximately 100,000 clones; 92% appear just once. In total, the top ten clones hold under 0.75% of the sample.

The germline V gene gives CDR1 as SGHRS and CDR2 as YFSETQ. Counted from cysteine to phenylalanine, this CDR3 has 14 amino acids. CDR3 DNA is the only sequence kept; it has 42 bases, read in frame from the first base. Trimming leaves V shorter by 2 bases and J shorter by 2 bases, with the junction holding 4 bases beyond the gene matches. Sorted unstimulated T cells and proliferating T cells recovered from mixed lymphocyte reactions were subjected to TCRbeta CDR3 sequencing. Fresh whole blood from roughly nine HLA-typed healthy donors was used as the source from which PBMCs were isolated. To map where alloreactive clones came from, unstimulated CD4+ regulatory T cells were FACS-sorted.

The source of this sequence is a human donor in good health. The sequenced material came from Tregs sorted from blood. Rearrangement joined TRBV5-1 to TRBJ2-7, with 7 central nucleotides matching TRBD1. The DNA sequence reads TGCGCCAGCAGCTTTCAGACAGGGCCCTACGAGCAGTACTTC. Protein translation: CASSFQTGPYEQYF.